A selection of T cell receptor beta chains follows, all from one sample in a study of cytomegalovirus exposure and HLA in healthy donors. The table came from immunoSEQ multiplex PCR; TCRdb's copy has only in-frame clones and leaves some out. Of about 98,000 clones in the sample, about three quarters are singletons; the top ten hold over 1.1%. The material sequenced was PBMCs. The origin of the receptors is a man aged 35-49 years in good health and CMV-seronegative. CDR3s include the opening cysteine and the closing phenylalanine or tryptophan. A D gene is named only where the DNA matches it firmly. Only part of the rows carry a size: once, few, many, or a class if the clone is expanded.

TRBV5-1	TRBD1	TRBJ1-3	few	CASSPRTGDGNTIYF	TGCGCCAGCAGCCCCCGGACAGGGGACGGAAACACCATATATTTT
TRBV18	-	TRBJ1-2	-	CASSPFHEESYGYTF	TGTGCCAGCTCACCTTTTCATGAGGAGAGCTATGGCTACACCTTC
TRBV5-6	-	TRBJ1-6	few	CASSLGRLSYNSPLHF	TGTGCCAGCAGCTTGGGCAGACTCTCCTATAATTCACCCCTCCACTTT
TRBV20-1	-	TRBJ1-3	-	CSARVDTIYF	TGCAGTGCTAGAGTAGACACCATATATTTT
TRBV18	TRBD1	TRBJ1-4	once	CASSPGTATNEKLFF	TGTGCCAGCTCACCGGGGACAGCAACTAATGAAAAACTGTTTTTT
TRBV28	TRBD1	TRBJ1-3	-	CASVTIRDRGSGNTIYF	TGTGCCAGCGTAACCATCCGGGACAGGGGGTCTGGAAACACCATATATTTT
TRBV11-3	TRBD1	TRBJ2-5	-	CASSLTGQGIQETQYF	TGTGCCAGCAGCCTGACCGGACAGGGGATTCAAGAGACCCAGTACTTC
TRBV5-1	TRBD1	TRBJ1-1	-	CASSLGGQGSGAFF	TGCGCCAGCAGCTTGGGTGGACAGGGGAGCGGAGCTTTCTTT
TRBV19	-	TRBJ1-3	-	CASSQGTGNTIYF	TGTGCCAGTAGCCAGGGGACTGGAAACACCATATATTTT
TRBV18	-	TRBJ1-1	-	CASSLSKQGPTEAFF	TGTGCCAGCTCACTATCCAAACAGGGCCCCACTGAAGCTTTCTTT
TRBV5-5	-	TRBJ1-6	-	CASSLDISPLHF	TGTGCCAGCAGCTTGGACATTTCACCCCTCCACTTT
TRBV7-9	-	TRBJ1-6	-	CSSSFEGRGSNSLLHF	TGTTCCAGCAGCTTCGAGGGGAGGGGTTCCAATTCACTCCTCCACTTT
TRBV14	TRBD2	TRBJ2-5	-	CASSQDSFFVAGVPVETQYF	TGTGCCAGCAGCCAAGATTCGTTTTTCGTAGCGGGGGTTCCGGTAGAGACCCAGTACTTC
TRBV5-1	-	TRBJ2-7	-	CASSLMVEVNEQYF	TGCGCCAGCAGCTTGATGGTGGAGGTTAACGAGCAGTACTTC
TRBV30	TRBD2	TRBJ2-1	-	CAWSHPGLAGGLLGQFF	TGTGCCTGGAGTCACCCCGGGCTAGCGGGGGGGCTTCTGGGGCAGTTCTTC
TRBV4-1	-	TRBJ1-1	-	CASNNAIMNTEAFF	TGCGCCAGCAATAACGCGATTATGAACACTGAAGCTTTCTTT
TRBV28	-	TRBJ1-2	-	CASSRGGYTF	TGTGCCAGCAGTAGGGGTGGCTACACCTTC
TRBV15	TRBD1	TRBJ1-2	-	CATSSPGQGKGYTF	TGTGCCACCAGCAGCCCCGGACAGGGAAAGGGCTACACCTTC
TRBV6-6	TRBD2	TRBJ2-1	once	CASTPPGLAYNEQFF	TGTGCCAGCACCCCCCCAGGACTAGCGTACAATGAGCAGTTCTTC
TRBV15	TRBD1	TRBJ2-2	-	CATSGRDRANTGELFF	TGTGCCACCAGCGGCCGGGACAGAGCGAACACCGGGGAGCTGTTTTTT
TRBV9	-	TRBJ1-3	-	CASSVGAGSSGNTIYF	TGTGCCAGCAGCGTAGGGGCGGGCAGCTCTGGAAACACCATATATTTT
TRBV6-6	-	TRBJ2-2	-	CASSSTVTGELFF	TGTGCCAGCAGCTCAACAGTCACCGGGGAGCTGTTTTTT
TRBV18	TRBD1	TRBJ1-1	-	CASSLNQPGTGNTEAFF	TGTGCCAGCTCACTGAATCAACCCGGGACAGGGAACACTGAAGCTTTCTTT